This TCR beta chain was sequenced during a study of OX40 agonist ivuxolimab in advanced cancers. Regarding the study as a whole: With doses of 0.1 to 3.0 mg/kg, CD4+ and CD8+ blood T cells had undergone clonal expansion by week 6. Average numbers of expanded clones were greater in CD8+ T cells than in CD4+.

Blood draws occurred at baseline, cycle 4 day 1, and cycle 7 day 1. This table comes from immunoSEQ multiplex PCR, and its TCRdb copy is limited to in-frame clones, with some not included. Of 60,000 to 80,000 clones in the sample, 86% are singletons; the top ten hold nearly 8.5%. Trimming took 1 base from V and 1 from J; bases not matched to a gene: 0. The CDR3 sequence is 14 residues long. Germline CDR1 reads SGHRS; CDR2 reads YFSETQ. As concerns this clone: Its antigen is not known. This sample includes further DNA sequences coding for the same CDR3.

The V gene is TRBV5-1, the J gene TRBJ1-1, with 8 bases fitting TRBD1. This material consisted of CD4+ or CD8+ T cells sorted from blood, taken in a trial of the OX40 agonist ivuxolimab. The source is an adult with an advanced solid tumor such as melanoma, head and neck, liver or kidney cancer. The CDR3 nucleotides read TGCGCCAGCAGCTTGCAGGGGGCGAACACTGAAGCTTTCTTT. Its translation: CASSLQGANTEAFF.